Shown below are 18 T cell receptor beta chains from a single sample sequenced in a study of control samples from healthy donors and cancer patients. The method was immunoSEQ multiplex PCR; TCRdb's version includes in-frame clones alone and lacks a portion of them. This table holds about 80,000 clones, roughly 86% found once. The sample taken for sequencing was blood. The receptors derive from a man aged 50 to 60 in good health.

The V and J genes are TRBV29-1 and TRBJ1-2; TRBD1 agrees at 8 bases. The V gene's germline CDR1 is SQVTM and CDR2 ANQGSEA. The CDR3 length is 13 residues. V shed 7 bases and J 7 bases; nucleotides not matched to a gene: 11. Written as DNA, the CDR3 is TGCAGCGCTATCATCGGACAGGGTGGTGGCTACACCTTC. Translating gives CSAIIGQGGGYTF.

The chain employs TRBV30 and TRBJ2-7; 11 nucleotides align to TRBD1. The CDR3 is made up of 14 amino acids. Germline V gene sequence: CDR1 GTSNPN, CDR2 SVGIG (reference sequence). V lost 3 bases to trimming and J lost 4 bases; unmatched junction nucleotides: 5. The CDR3 reads CAWRDRDRGYEQYF. Here the CDR3 DNA reads TGTGCCTGGAGGGACCGGGACAGGGGGTACGAGCAGTACTTC.

The rearrangement links TRBV29-1 to TRBJ1-1; TRBD1 is a possible D gene (6 bases). Trimming removed 6 bases at V and 1 base at J, with 12 bases between. This CDR3 contains 13 residues. The germline CDR1 and CDR2 sequences are SQVTM and ANQGSEA. The CDR3, as DNA: TGCAGCGTAGTCAGGACAGCGAACACTGAAGCTTTCTTT. This encodes CSVVRTANTEAFF.

V gene TRBV18 combines with J gene TRBJ2-1, with D possibly being TRBD1 or TRBD2 (5 bases each). Trimming took off 0 bases at V and 9 bases at J, with 9 bases between the two ends. Germline V CDR1 and CDR2: KGHSH, LQKENI. The CDR3 covers 13 residues. DNA of the CDR3: TGTGCCAGCTCACCACCGGGGGAAATTGAGCAGTTCTTC. It is translated as CASSPPGEIEQFF.

The rearrangement joins TRBV9 to TRBJ2-3, with 9 bases fitting TRBD2. The germline V gene has CDR1 SGDLS and CDR2 YYNGEE. This CDR3 is 18 amino acids long. V was clipped by 4 bases and J by 5 bases; unmatched bases: 17. The CDR3 loop is CASSITTQGGLAGDTQYF. As DNA, the CDR3 is TGTGCCAGCAGCATCACGACGCAGGGGGGACTAGCTGGAGATACGCAGTATTTT.

The chain uses TRBV9 and TRBJ2-3, with 7 bases identical to TRBD2. The CDR3 has 15 amino acids. The germline gives CDR1 SGDLS, CDR2 YYNGEE. With 0 bases clipped from V and 5 bases from J, the junction kept 6 bases outside the gene matches. CDR3 nucleotides: TGTGCCAGCAGCGTAGGCCCTAGCGGTAAAGATACGCAGTATTTT. Encoded protein: CASSVGPSGKDTQYF. Full variable domain (outside the CDR3, taken from reference TRBV9 and TRBJ2-3): DSGVTQTPKHLITATGQRVTLRCSPRSGDLSVYWYQQSLDQGLQFLIQYYNGEERAKGNILERFSAQQFPDLHSELNLSSLELGDSALYFCASSVGPSGKDTQYFGPGTRLTVL.

The CDR3 region is CASSKGDRARRPQHF. The CDR3 DNA reads TGTGCCAGCAGCAAAGGGGACAGGGCCCGCCGGCCCCAGCATTTT. The chain uses TRBV21-1 and TRBJ1-5; the table's D gene call, TRBD1, was not cross checked with the DNA. TRBV21-1 has pseudogene status. There are 15 residues in the CDR3.

This clone appeared once. V gene TRBV4-2 combines with J gene TRBJ2-4; 10 positions match TRBD1. CDR1 and CDR2 from the germline V gene are LGHNA and YNFKEQ. This CDR3 is built from 15 residues. V lost 5 bases to trimming and J lost 8 bases; unmatched junction nucleotides: 9. Written as DNA, the CDR3 is TGTGCCAGCAGCTTTCAGACAGGGGGCGCGGACATTCAGTACTTC. Protein: CASSFQTGGADIQYF.

The CDR3 reads CASSELETGEQYF. The DNA of the CDR3 is TGTGCCAGCAGTGAATTGGAGACGGGCGAGCAGTACTTC. V gene TRBV2 combines with J gene TRBJ2-7, with unresolved D. In germline, CDR1 is SNHLY, CDR2 FYNNEI. Trimming removed 2 bases at V and 6 bases at J, with 11 bases between. This CDR3 comprises 13 residues.

The chain uses TRBV7-9 and TRBJ2-3, with TRBD2 matching over 10 bases. The germline CDR1 and CDR2 sequences are SEHNR and FQNEAQ (reference sequence). The J segment lost 0 bases and the V segment lost 3 bases, leaving 3 bases of the junction unmatched. This CDR3 contains 16 residues. CDR3 in DNA: TGTGCCAGCAGCTTTGGACTAGCGGTTAGCACAGATACGCAGTATTTT. It translates to CASSFGLAVSTDTQYF.

The rearrangement joins TRBV7-9 to TRBJ2-2, with TRBD1 identical over 9 bases. The V gene's germline CDR1 is SEHNR and CDR2 FQNEAQ (reference sequence). The J segment lost 4 bases and the V segment lost 5 bases, leaving 8 bases of the junction unmatched. CDR3 length: 16 residues. Here the CDR3 DNA reads TGTGCCAGCAGCCCCCCCCGGACAGGGGTCACCGGGGAGCTGTTTTTT. It is translated as CASSPPRTGVTGELFF. Using reference TRBV7-9 and TRBJ2-2 for the parts outside the CDR3, the full variable domain is DTGVSQNPRHKITKRGQNVTFRCDPISEHNRLYWYRQTLGQGPEFLTYFQNEAQLEKSRLLSDRFSAERPKGSFSTLEIQRTEQGDSAMYLCASSPPRTGVTGELFFGEGSRLTVL.

V gene TRBV6-5 combines with J gene TRBJ2-2, with TRBD2 matching over 12 bases. CDR3 length: 15 amino acids. Losses at the gene ends were 5 bases for V and 9 bases for J; bases not matched to a gene: 7. Germline V CDR1 and CDR2: MNHEY, SVGAGI. CDR3 residues: CASSLTSGGSRELFF. The DNA of the CDR3 is TGTGCCAGCAGTCTAACTAGCGGGGGGTCTCGGGAGCTGTTTTTT.

The V gene is TRBV2, the J gene TRBJ1-4; the D gene is possibly TRBD1 (6 bases). The CDR3 totals 17 residues. Germline V gives CDR1 SNHLY, CDR2 FYNNEI. Trimming shortened V by 2 bases and J by 5 bases, and 18 bases separated the two germline ends. CDR3 DNA: TGTGCCAGCAGTGAATTTCCTAGGACAGCTGAAAATGAAAAACTGTTTTTT. Translated: CASSEFPRTAENEKLFF.

V and J are TRBV6-6 and TRBJ2-7, with 9 bases identical to TRBD2. CDR3 length equals 15 residues. In germline, CDR1 is MNHNY, CDR2 SVGAGI (reference sequence). The J segment lost 3 bases and the V segment lost 7 bases, leaving 10 bases of the junction unmatched. CDR3 sequence: CASKYPSGDLYEQYF. DNA of the CDR3: TGTGCCAGCAAATACCCTAGCGGGGACCTCTACGAGCAGTACTTC.

This chain connects TRBV10-3 to TRBJ2-2; D is possibly TRBD2 (5 bases). The CDR3 totals 19 residues. Germline lookup yields CDR1 ENHRY and CDR2 SYGVKD. V was cut by 3 bases and J by 0 bases, with 20 bases left in between. The CDR3 is CAISDPNSERRPNTGELFF. CDR3 bases: TGTGCCATCAGTGACCCGAACAGTGAGAGGAGGCCGAACACCGGGGAGCTGTTTTTT.

Only a few counts were recorded for this clone. The genes are TRBV29-1 and TRBJ2-3, with 12 bases that match TRBD2. CDR1 and CDR2 from the germline V gene are SQVTM and ANQGSEA. V lost 6 bases and J lost 1; bases outside the gene matches: 8. The CDR3 totals 16 residues. Here the CDR3 reads CSVGGTSGPRTDTQYF. CDR3 nucleotides: TGCAGCGTAGGAGGGACTAGCGGGCCTCGCACAGATACGCAGTATTTT.

The chain is built from TRBV6-5 and TRBJ2-4; 9 nucleotides agree with TRBD2. The CDR3 length is 15 residues. Per the germline V gene, CDR1 is MNHEY and CDR2 is SVGAGI. V trimming: 4 bases; J trimming: 3 bases; junction bases outside the gene matches: 4. CDR3 DNA sequence: TGTGCCAGCAGTTCGACTAGCGGTGGCAAAAACATTCAGTACTTC. It specifies CASSSTSGGKNIQYF.

The chain employs TRBV6-1 and TRBJ2-1, with 8 bases matching TRBD2. The V and J ends lost 7 bases and 5 bases, in that order; junction bases with no gene match: 13. The CDR3 consists of 16 residues. Germline CDR1 reads MNHNS; CDR2 reads SASEGT. The CDR3 region is CASTKAGAGLDNEQFF. The CDR3 nucleotides are TGTGCCAGCACTAAAGCGGGGGCAGGGTTAGACAATGAGCAGTTCTTC.